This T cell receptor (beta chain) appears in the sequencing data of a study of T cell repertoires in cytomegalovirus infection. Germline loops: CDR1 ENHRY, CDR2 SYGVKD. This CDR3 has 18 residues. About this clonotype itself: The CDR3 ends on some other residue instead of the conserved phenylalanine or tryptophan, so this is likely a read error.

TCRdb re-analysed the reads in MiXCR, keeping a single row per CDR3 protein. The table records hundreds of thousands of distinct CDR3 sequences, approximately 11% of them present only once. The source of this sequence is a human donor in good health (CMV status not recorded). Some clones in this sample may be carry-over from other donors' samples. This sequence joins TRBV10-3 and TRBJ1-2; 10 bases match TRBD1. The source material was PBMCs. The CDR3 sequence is CAISGLTGGDSNNYDYTC. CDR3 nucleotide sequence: TGTGCCATCAGTGGGCTGACAGGGGGCGATTCCAATAACTATGACTACACCTGC.